Listed below are T cell receptor beta chains from one sample, sequenced in a study of early T cells in non-severe SARS-CoV-2 infection. TCRdb redid the calling of the 5' RACE reads with MiXCR, one entry per CDR3 protein. This table has around 80,000 distinct CDR3 sequences, approximately 10% appearing once. The sample was whole blood, taken at baseline. Receptor source: an adult who was a healthcare worker with PCR-confirmed SARS-CoV-2 infection or an uninfected control (not recorded which). The CDR3 runs from the conserved cysteine through the conserved F or W. D genes are given only for firm matches. The size entry is marked missing in some rows and otherwise reads once, few, many or a size class.

size: many
J: TRBJ1-4
V: TRBV7-2
D: .
CDR3: CASSLGRANEKLFF
DNA: TGTGCCAGCAGCTTAGGCAGGGCAAATGAAAAACTGTTTTTT

size: many
J: TRBJ1-2
V: TRBV2
D: .
CDR3: CASRLRGFHYGYTF
DNA: TGTGCCAGCAGGCTCCGCGGGTTCCACTATGGCTACACCTTC

size: many
J: TRBJ2-3
V: TRBV27
D: .
CDR3: CASSWGSTGDTQYF
DNA: TGTGCCAGCAGTTGGGGGAGTACGGGGGATACGCAGTATTTT

size: .
J: TRBJ2-1
V: TRBV7-2
D: TRBD2
CDR3: CASSPLAGLDWFF
DNA: TGTGCCAGCAGCCCTTTAGCGGGGTTGGATTGGTTCTTC

size: few
J: TRBJ2-1
V: TRBV7-8
D: TRBD1
CDR3: CASSLHRTGTNNEQFF
DNA: TGTGCCAGCAGCTTACACCGGACAGGGACCAACAATGAGCAGTTCTTC

size: .
J: TRBJ1-1
V: TRBV18
D: .
CDR3: CASSPPNMNTEAFF
DNA: TGTGCCAGCTCACCCCCTAACATGAACACTGAAGCTTTCTTT

size: .
J: TRBJ1-1
V: TRBV6-5
D: TRBD1
CDR3: CASIRGNEAFF
DNA: TGTGCCAGCATCAGGGGGAATGAAGCTTTCTTT

size: .
J: TRBJ1-1
V: TRBV10-3
D: .
CDR3: CAISTGSLAEAFF
DNA: TGTGCCATCAGTACGGGAAGCCTAGCTGAAGCTTTCTTT

size: .
J: TRBJ1-4
V: TRBV19
D: .
CDR3: CASSIGSGDEKLFF
DNA: TGTGCCAGTAGTATCGGAAGTGGGGATGAAAAACTGTTTTTT

size: many
J: TRBJ2-5
V: TRBV4-2
D: TRBD2
CDR3: CASSQDPSGGVGETQYF
DNA: TGTGCCAGCAGCCAAGATCCTAGCGGGGGGGTTGGAGAGACCCAGTACTTC

size: few
J: TRBJ2-5
V: TRBV9
D: TRBD2
CDR3: CASSVGLAGGQETQYF
DNA: TGTGCCAGCAGCGTCGGACTAGCGGGGGGACAAGAGACCCAGTACTTC

size: few
J: TRBJ1-4
V: TRBV29-1
D: .
CDR3: CSVGPRGQIDEKLFF
DNA: TGCAGCGTCGGCCCCCGAGGACAGATTGATGAAAAACTGTTTTTT

size: many
J: TRBJ2-5
V: TRBV3-1
D: .
CDR3: CASSQDVGSQETQYF
DNA: TGTGCCAGCAGCCAAGATGTGGGGAGCCAAGAGACCCAGTACTTC

size: .
J: TRBJ2-7
V: TRBV20-1
D: .
CDR3: CSASIIGDEQYF
DNA: TGCAGTGCTAGTATCATAGGGGACGAGCAGTACTTC

size: few
J: TRBJ1-1
V: TRBV6-5
D: TRBD1
CDR3: CASSSGGKPSRNTEAFF
DNA: TGTGCCAGCAGCTCAGGGGGCAAACCCTCGAGGAACACTGAAGCTTTCTTT

size: .
J: TRBJ1-1
V: TRBV6-5
D: TRBD1
CDR3: CASSVPGQGRAFF
DNA: TGTGCCAGCAGTGTCCCGGGACAGGGAAGGGCTTTCTTT

size: many
J: TRBJ1-1
V: TRBV6-2/TRBV6-3
D: .
CDR3: CASSLRENTEAFF
DNA: TGTGCCAGCAGCCTCAGAGAAAACACTGAAGCTTTCTTT

size: few
J: TRBJ2-3
V: TRBV5-1
D: .
CDR3: CASDQGNWETDTQYF
DNA: TGCGCCAGCGATCAGGGGAACTGGGAAACGGATACGCAGTATTTT

size: many
J: TRBJ2-1
V: TRBV24-1
D: .
CDR3: CATSDLLEQFF
DNA: TGTGCCACCAGTGATTTGTTAGAGCAGTTCTTC

size: few
J: TRBJ2-5
V: TRBV20-1
D: TRBD1
CDR3: CSAPRTGQETQYF
DNA: TGCAGTGCGCCCCGGACAGGACAAGAGACCCAGTACTTC

size: .
J: TRBJ1-2
V: TRBV28
D: .
CDR3: CASSLFANTNYGYTF
DNA: TGTGCCAGCAGTTTATTCGCAAATACTAACTATGGCTACACCTTC

size: few
J: TRBJ2-1
V: TRBV24-1
D: .
CDR3: CATSLPGQTDNEQFF
DNA: TGTGCCACCAGTCTGCCGGGACAAACTGACAATGAGCAGTTCTTC

size: .
J: TRBJ1-5
V: TRBV7-8
D: .
CDR3: CASSLGSGNIIRF
DNA: TGTGCCAGCAGCTTAGGATCCGGGAATATCATACGTTTT

size: .
J: TRBJ1-5
V: TRBV29-1
D: .
CDR3: CSVASGSGNQPQHF
DNA: TGCAGCGTAGCCTCTGGGTCCGGCAATCAGCCCCAGCATTTT

size: many
J: TRBJ1-6
V: TRBV4-3
D: .
CDR3: CASRGGNRNSPLHF
DNA: TGCGCCAGCCGAGGGGGGAACAGAAATTCACCCCTCCACTTT

size: .
J: TRBJ1-4
V: TRBV13
D: TRBD1
CDR3: CAGARGGAEGKLFF
DNA: TGTGCCGGCGCCAGGGGGGGCGCGGAGGGAAAACTGTTTTTT

size: .
J: TRBJ2-3
V: TRBV5-4
D: .
CDR3: CASSLGGVGTDTQYF
DNA: TGTGCCAGCAGCTTGGGGGGGGTAGGCACAGATACGCAGTATTTT

size: few
J: TRBJ1-2
V: TRBV12-5
D: .
CDR3: CASGHAAGAGYTF
DNA: TGTGCTAGTGGACATGCCGCGGGGGCCGGCTACACCTTC

size: .
J: TRBJ2-2
V: TRBV3-1
D: .
CDR3: CASSPWATGELFF
DNA: TGTGCCAGCAGCCCCTGGGCCACCGGGGAGCTGTTTTTT

size: few
J: TRBJ2-4
V: TRBV7-2
D: .
CDR3: CASSLGGGVLNIQYF
DNA: TGTGCCAGCAGCTTGGGCGGGGGCGTCTTAAACATTCAGTACTTC

size: many
J: TRBJ1-1
V: TRBV20-1
D: .
CDR3: CSARGGQGNTEAFF
DNA: TGCAGTGCTAGAGGAGGGCAAGGGAACACTGAAGCTTTCTTT

size: many
J: TRBJ2-7
V: TRBV14
D: TRBD1
CDR3: CASSSDRDRPYEQYF
DNA: TGTGCCAGCAGCTCAGACAGGGACCGGCCCTACGAGCAGTACTTC

size: .
J: TRBJ2-2
V: TRBV7-3
D: .
CDR3: CASSRISFTGELFF
DNA: TGTGCCAGCAGCCGGATCTCGTTCACCGGGGAGCTGTTTTTT

size: many
J: TRBJ2-2
V: TRBV7-9
D: .
CDR3: CASSLTNTGELFF
DNA: TGTGCCAGCAGCTTAACGAACACCGGGGAGCTGTTTTTT

size: few
J: TRBJ2-4
V: TRBV2
D: TRBD1
CDR3: CASSHRTGGGNIQYF
DNA: TGTGCCAGCAGTCACCGGACAGGGGGCGGAAACATTCAGTACTTC

size: many
J: TRBJ1-4
V: TRBV29-1
D: TRBD1
CDR3: CSAISGTVATNEKLFF
DNA: TGCAGCGCAATCTCCGGGACAGTAGCAACTAATGAAAAACTGTTTTTT

size: many
J: TRBJ1-6
V: TRBV3-1
D: .
CDR3: CASSQEFTGNSPLHF
DNA: TGTGCCAGCAGCCAAGAATTTACCGGTAATTCACCCCTCCACTTT

size: .
J: TRBJ2-5
V: TRBV7-3
D: .
CDR3: CASSLFGQQETQYF
DNA: TGTGCCAGCAGCTTATTCGGACAACAAGAGACCCAGTACTTC

size: many
J: TRBJ1-5
V: TRBV29-1
D: .
CDR3: CSVAAGPSNQPQHF
DNA: TGCAGCGTGGCCGCAGGCCCTAGCAATCAGCCCCAGCATTTT

size: many
J: TRBJ1-3
V: TRBV2
D: .
CDR3: CASSDSILGNTIYF
DNA: TGTGCCAGCAGTGACAGCATACTTGGAAACACCATATATTTT

size: .
J: TRBJ1-2
V: TRBV7-2
D: TRBD1
CDR3: CASSRDRGGFYTF
DNA: TGTGCCAGCAGTCGAGACAGGGGAGGTTTCTACACCTTC

size: .
J: TRBJ2-7
V: TRBV20-1
D: .
CDR3: CSAMVGGTSYEQYF
DNA: TGCAGTGCTATGGTAGGGGGGACCTCCTACGAGCAGTACTTC

size: many
J: TRBJ2-5
V: TRBV7-2
D: .
CDR3: CASSPGETQYF
DNA: TGTGCCAGCAGCCCAGGGGAGACCCAGTACTTC

size: few
J: TRBJ2-1
V: TRBV6-6
D: TRBD2
CDR3: CASSYLVAGTLTYNEQFF
DNA: TGTGCCAGCAGTTACTTGGTAGCGGGCACACTTACCTACAATGAGCAGTTCTTC

size: .
J: TRBJ1-3
V: TRBV7-2
D: .
CDR3: CASSLEGTLSSGNTIYF
DNA: TGTGCCAGCAGCTTAGAAGGGACATTGAGCTCTGGAAACACCATATATTTT

size: few
J: TRBJ1-6
V: TRBV7-2
D: TRBD1
CDR3: CASRDLIRDSQNSPLHF
DNA: TGTGCCAGCAGGGATCTAATCCGGGACAGCCAAAATTCACCCCTCCACTTT

size: few
J: TRBJ1-6
V: TRBV19
D: .
CDR3: CASKDSLNSPLHF
DNA: TGTGCCAGCAAGGACAGTTTAAATTCACCCCTCCACTTT

size: many
J: TRBJ1-6
V: TRBV10-1
D: .
CDR3: CASSVGQNNSPLHF
DNA: TGCGCCAGCAGTGTGGGACAAAATAATTCACCCCTCCACTTT

size: few
J: TRBJ2-3
V: TRBV11-2
D: TRBD1
CDR3: CASSSRQGATDTQYF
DNA: TGTGCCAGCAGCTCTCGACAGGGGGCAACAGATACGCAGTATTTT

size: few
J: TRBJ2-7
V: TRBV5-1
D: .
CDR3: CASSLAGLPEKSGEQYF
DNA: TGCGCCAGCAGCTTGGCCGGGCTGCCCGAGAAGTCAGGAGAGCAGTACTTC

size: .
J: TRBJ2-1
V: TRBV3-2
D: .
CDR3: CASSLGTSGGLYEQFF
DNA: TGTGCCAGCAGTTTAGGGACTAGCGGGGGCCTCTATGAGCAGTTCTTC

size: .
J: TRBJ1-1
V: TRBV28
D: .
CDR3: CASNPQTAAEAFF
DNA: TGTGCCAGCAACCCCCAAACGGCAGCGGAAGCTTTCTTT

size: .
J: TRBJ1-2
V: TRBV2
D: .
CDR3: CASSEGGAGYTF
DNA: TGTGCCAGCAGTGAAGGTGGCGCTGGCTACACCTTC

size: .
J: TRBJ1-6
V: TRBV12-3/TRBV12-4
D: .
CDR3: CASSLGAGYNSPLHF
DNA: TGTGCCAGCAGCCTAGGGGCGGGGTATAATTCACCCCTCCACTTT